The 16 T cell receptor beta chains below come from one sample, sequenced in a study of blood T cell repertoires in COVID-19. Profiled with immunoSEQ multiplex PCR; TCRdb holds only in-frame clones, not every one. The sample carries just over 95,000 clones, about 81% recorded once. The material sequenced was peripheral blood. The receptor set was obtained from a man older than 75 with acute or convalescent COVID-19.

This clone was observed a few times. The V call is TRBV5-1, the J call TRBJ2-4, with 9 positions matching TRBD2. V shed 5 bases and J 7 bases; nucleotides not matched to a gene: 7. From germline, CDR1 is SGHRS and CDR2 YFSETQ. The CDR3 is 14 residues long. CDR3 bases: TGCGCCAGCAGTTTGCGGGAGGGAGGGAACATTCAGTACTTC. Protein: CASSLREGGNIQYF.

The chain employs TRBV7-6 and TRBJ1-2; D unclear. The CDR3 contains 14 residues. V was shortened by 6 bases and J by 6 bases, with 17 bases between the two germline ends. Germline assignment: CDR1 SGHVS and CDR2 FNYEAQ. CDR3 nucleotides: TGTGCCAGCAGTCTCACCACCAATCCAGATGGCTACACCTTC. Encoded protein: CASSLTTNPDGYTF.

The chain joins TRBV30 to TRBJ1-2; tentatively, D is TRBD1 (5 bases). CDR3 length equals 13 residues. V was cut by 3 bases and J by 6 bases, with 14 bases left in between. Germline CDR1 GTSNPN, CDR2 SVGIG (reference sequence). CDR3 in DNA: TGTGCCTGGAGGATTAGGGGACTCCATGGCTACACCTTC. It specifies CAWRIRGLHGYTF.

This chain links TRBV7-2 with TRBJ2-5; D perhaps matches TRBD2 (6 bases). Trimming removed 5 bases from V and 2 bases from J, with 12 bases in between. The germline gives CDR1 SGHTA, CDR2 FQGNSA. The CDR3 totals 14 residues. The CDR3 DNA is TGTGCCAGCAGCGGCGGGACTCGACAAGAGACCCAGTACTTC. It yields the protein CASSGGTRQETQYF.

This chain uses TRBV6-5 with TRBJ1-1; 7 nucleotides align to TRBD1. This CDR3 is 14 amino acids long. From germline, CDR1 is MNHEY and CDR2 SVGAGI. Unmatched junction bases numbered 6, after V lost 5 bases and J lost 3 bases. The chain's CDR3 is CASSRQGSDTEAFF. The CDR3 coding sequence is TGTGCCAGCAGTAGACAGGGTTCGGACACTGAAGCTTTCTTT.

This CDR3 reads CASFPGQGAVSSLDEQYF. The CDR3 DNA is TGTGCCAGCTTCCCGGGACAGGGGGCAGTCTCGTCTCTCGACGAGCAGTACTTC. This chain uses TRBV6-4 with TRBJ2-7; 12 nucleotides agree with TRBD1. Germline assignment: CDR1 MRHNA and CDR2 SNTAGT. The CDR3 is 18 residues long. The J segment lost 5 bases and the V segment lost 8 bases, leaving 19 bases of the junction unmatched.

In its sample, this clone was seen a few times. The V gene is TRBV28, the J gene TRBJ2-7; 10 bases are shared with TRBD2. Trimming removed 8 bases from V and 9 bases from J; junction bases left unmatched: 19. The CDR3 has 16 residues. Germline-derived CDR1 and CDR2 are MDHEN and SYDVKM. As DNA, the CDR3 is TGTGCCAGCTCAAAGGCTAGCGGGGGACACCTACGGGGGCAGTACTTC. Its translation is CASSKASGGHLRGQYF.

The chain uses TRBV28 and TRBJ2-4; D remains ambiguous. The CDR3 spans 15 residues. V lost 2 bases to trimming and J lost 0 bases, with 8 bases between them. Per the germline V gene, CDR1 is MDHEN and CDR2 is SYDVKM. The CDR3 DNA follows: TGTGCCAGCAGTTTAGCAGGCCTAGCCAAAAACATTCAGTACTTC. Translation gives CASSLAGLAKNIQYF.

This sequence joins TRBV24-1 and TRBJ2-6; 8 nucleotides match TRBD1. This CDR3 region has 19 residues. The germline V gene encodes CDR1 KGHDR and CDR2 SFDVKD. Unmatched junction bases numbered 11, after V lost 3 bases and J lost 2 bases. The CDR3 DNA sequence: TGTGCCACCAGTGATCAACGGACAGGGAATGCCGCTGGGGCCAACGTCCTGACTTTC. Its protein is CATSDQRTGNAAGANVLTF.

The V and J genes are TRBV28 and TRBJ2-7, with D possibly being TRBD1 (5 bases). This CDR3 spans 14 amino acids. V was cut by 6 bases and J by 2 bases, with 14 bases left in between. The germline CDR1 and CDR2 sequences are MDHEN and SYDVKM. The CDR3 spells CASSSYRQTYEQYF. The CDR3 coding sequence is TGTGCCAGCAGCTCGTACAGGCAGACCTACGAGCAGTACTTC.

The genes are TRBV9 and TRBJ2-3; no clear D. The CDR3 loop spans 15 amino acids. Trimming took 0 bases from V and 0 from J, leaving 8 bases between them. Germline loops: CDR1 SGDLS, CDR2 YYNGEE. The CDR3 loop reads CASSVGAGSTDTQYF. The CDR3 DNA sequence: TGTGCCAGCAGCGTAGGGGCAGGTAGCACAGATACGCAGTATTTT.

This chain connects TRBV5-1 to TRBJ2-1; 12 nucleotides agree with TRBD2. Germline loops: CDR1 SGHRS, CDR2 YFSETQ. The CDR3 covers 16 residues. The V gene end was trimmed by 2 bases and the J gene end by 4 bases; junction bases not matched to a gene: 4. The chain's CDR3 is CASSLTSGGSYNEQFF. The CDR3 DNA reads TGCGCCAGCAGCTTAACTAGCGGGGGGTCATACAATGAGCAGTTCTTC. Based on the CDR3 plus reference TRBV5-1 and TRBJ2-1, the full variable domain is KAGVTQTPRYLIKTRGQQVTLSCSPISGHRSVSWYQQTPGQGLQFLFEYFSETQRNKGNFPGRFSGRQFSNSRSEMNVSTLELGDSALYLCASSLTSGGSYNEQFFGPGTRLTVL.

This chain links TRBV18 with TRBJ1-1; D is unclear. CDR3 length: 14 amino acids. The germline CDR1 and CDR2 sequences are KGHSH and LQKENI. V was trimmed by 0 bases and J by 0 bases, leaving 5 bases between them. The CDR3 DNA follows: TGTGCCAGCTCACCACCGATAGTGAACACTGAAGCTTTCTTT. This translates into CASSPPIVNTEAFF.

The CDR3 is CASRSQGRIEKLFF. The CDR3 bases are TGTGCCAGCAGGTCACAGGGTAGGATTGAAAAACTGTTTTTT. The genes are TRBV27 and TRBJ1-4, with D perhaps TRBD1 (6 bases). Per germline, CDR1 MNHEY and CDR2 SMNVEV (reference sequence). The CDR3 is 14 amino acids. The V end lost 6 bases, the J end lost 7 bases, and 15 bases lay between the germline ends.

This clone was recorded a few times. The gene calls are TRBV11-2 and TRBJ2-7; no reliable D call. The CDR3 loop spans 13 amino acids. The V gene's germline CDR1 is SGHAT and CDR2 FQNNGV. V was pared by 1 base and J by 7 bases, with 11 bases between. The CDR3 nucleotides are TGTGCCAGCAGCTTAGGTCCGACCAGGGAGCAGTACTTC. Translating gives CASSLGPTREQYF.

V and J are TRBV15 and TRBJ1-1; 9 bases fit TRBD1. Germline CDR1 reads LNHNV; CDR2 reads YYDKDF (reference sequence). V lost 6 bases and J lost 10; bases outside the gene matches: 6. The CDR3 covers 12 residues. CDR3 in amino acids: CATSPDRGGAFF. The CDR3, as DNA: TGTGCCACCAGTCCCGACAGGGGGGGAGCTTTCTTT.